The present entry profiles one TCR beta chain with its context. Its antigen remains unknown. This record belongs to a study of Ad26.COV2.S vaccination and SARS-CoV-2 variants. Study overall: Dosing was one shot or two shots 56 days apart. General observations from the study: Measures of TCR breadth and depth may have fallen short of total T cell responses.

The CDR3 covers 14 residues. V lost 4 bases, J lost 2 bases, and 5 bases stayed unmatched. Per the germline V gene, CDR1 is LGHDT and CDR2 is YNNKEL (reference sequence). As for treatment: about 20 received Ad26.COV2.S at low or high dose, single or two shots; roughly 5 received placebo; per-sample allocation not given. Sampling was done on day 63 after the first vaccine or placebo injection. Boston provided a donor who was an adult aged 18-55 years. Only in-frame clones appear in the TCRdb table, and some are missing; sequencing was by immunoSEQ multiplex PCR. The sample lists about 350,000 clones; 86% were seen once.

This TCR was sampled from a person between 18 and 65 years old who received the Ad26.COV2.S COVID-19 vaccine or a placebo. The chain has TRBV3-1 (or the pseudogene TRBV3-2) and TRBJ2-7; 7 bases line up with TRBD1. The sequencing used peripheral blood, collected in a trial of Ad26.COV2.S vaccine versus placebo. CDR3 sequence reads: CASSPTTGPYEQYF. CDR3 DNA: TGTGCCAGCAGCCCGACGACAGGGCCCTACGAGCAGTACTTC.